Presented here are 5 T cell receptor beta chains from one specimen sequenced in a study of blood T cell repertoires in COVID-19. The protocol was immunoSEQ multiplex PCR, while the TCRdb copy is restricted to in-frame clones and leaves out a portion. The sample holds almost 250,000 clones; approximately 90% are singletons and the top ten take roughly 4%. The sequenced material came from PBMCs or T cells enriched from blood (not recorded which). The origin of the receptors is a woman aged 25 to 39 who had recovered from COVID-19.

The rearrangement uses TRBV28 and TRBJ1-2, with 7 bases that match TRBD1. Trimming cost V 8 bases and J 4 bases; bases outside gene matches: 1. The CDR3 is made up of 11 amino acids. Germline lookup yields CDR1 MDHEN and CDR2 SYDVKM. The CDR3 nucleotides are TGTGCCAGCGGGGACAGCTATGGCTACACCTTC. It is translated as CASGDSYGYTF.

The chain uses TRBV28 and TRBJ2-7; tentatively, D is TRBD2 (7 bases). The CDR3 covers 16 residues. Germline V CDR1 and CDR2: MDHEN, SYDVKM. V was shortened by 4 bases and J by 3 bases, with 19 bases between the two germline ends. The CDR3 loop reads CASSSGGPGTVYEQYF. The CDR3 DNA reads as TGTGCCAGCAGTTCGGGGGGCCCCGGGACTGTCTACGAGCAGTACTTC.

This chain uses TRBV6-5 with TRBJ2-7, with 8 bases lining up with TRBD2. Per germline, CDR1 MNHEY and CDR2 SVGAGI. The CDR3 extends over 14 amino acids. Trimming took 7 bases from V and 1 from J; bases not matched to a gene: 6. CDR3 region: CASTRRGGSYEQYF. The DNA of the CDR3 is TGTGCCAGCACCCGTCGGGGGGGATCCTACGAGCAGTACTTC.

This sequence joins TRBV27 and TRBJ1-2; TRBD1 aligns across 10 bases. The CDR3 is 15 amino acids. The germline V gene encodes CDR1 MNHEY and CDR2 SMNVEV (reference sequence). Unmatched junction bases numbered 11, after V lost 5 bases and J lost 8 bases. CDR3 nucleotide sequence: TGTGCCAGCAGTACCCGGACAGGGGGAACGGAGGGCTACACCTTC. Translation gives CASSTRTGGTEGYTF.

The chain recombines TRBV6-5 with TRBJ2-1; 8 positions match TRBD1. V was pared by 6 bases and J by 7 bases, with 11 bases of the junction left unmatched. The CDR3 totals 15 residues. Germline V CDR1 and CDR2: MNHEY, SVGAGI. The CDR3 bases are TGTGCCAGCAGCCCACCCCGGACAGGGACGAATGAGCAGTTCTTC. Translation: CASSPPRTGTNEQFF.